This T cell receptor beta chain originates from a study of response to subunit inactivated influenza vaccine. J lost 4 bases, V lost 5 bases, and 12 bases had no gene match. This CDR3 has 16 amino acids. The germline V gene has CDR1 SGHVS and CDR2 FNYEAQ. Via MiXCR, TCRdb re-called the RT-PCR reads, giving one row per CDR3 protein. This table has roughly 700,000 distinct CDR3 sequences, about 15% appearing once. Comment on this clonotype: Its target is unknown.

Study results and limitations: Only a handful of new T cells, the authors suggested, are recruited with each seasonal influenza vaccination.

The source of this sequence is a man in his fifties or sixties who received an inactivated influenza vaccine. The chain combines TRBV7-6 with TRBJ1-1, with 8 bases fitting TRBD1. The sequencing used PBMCs from blood, collected 11 to 12 days after vaccination. The CDR3 region is CASSKDRVPPSTEAFF. In nucleotides, the CDR3 is TGTGCCAGCAGCAAGGACAGGGTGCCACCTAGCACTGAAGCTTTCTTT.